The source of this TCR beta chain is a study of T cells in Graves' hyperthyroidism and ophthalmopathy (dated by TCRdb to the late 2010s). A note on the overall study: Peripheral blood samples were taken at the time of initial diagnosis, prior to any treatment. A discovery cohort of approximately 100 patients, approximately 45 with Graves' ophthalmopathy and about 60 with stable Graves' hyperthyroidism, was used to find distinguishing TCR V-J signatures. TCR Vbeta CDR3 sequencing of approximately 140 peripheral blood samples (about 45 ophthalmopathy, under 80 hyperthyroidism and approximately 17 progressor patients) is reported in the paper. Prospective prediction of ophthalmopathy was tested in an independent validation cohort consisting of some 20 hyperthyroidism patients and 17 patients who later progressed to ophthalmopathy. In addition, the study compared T-cell repertoires in thyroid tissue and in blood from roughly 6 Graves' hyperthyroidism patients. The 95 to 100 discovery patients were randomly divided into training and test sets at a 7:3 ratio. Once sampling was done, hyperthyroidism patients were given methimazole at a starting dose of 30 mg daily, whereas ophthalmopathy patients were given high-dose intravenous methylprednisolone.

Details on this clonotype: Its antigen target is currently unknown. No per-base quality is available; no much larger clone lies one base away.

The TCR beta CDR3 regions were amplified from RNA transcripts. The TCR CDR3 was subjected to a first round of RT-PCR using the HTBI primer set and the Qiagen OneStep RT-PCR kit. The libraries were constructed in a second round of multiplex PCR and then size-selected and purified. Paired-end sequencing of the libraries was performed with 100 bp reads on an Illumina HiSeq2000. Processing in the source paper ran as follows. SOAPnuke was used to process the raw data, with reads discarded if the reads contained adapters or uncalled bases, had a mean Phred below 15, or lacked an exact constant-primer or identifier match. High-quality paired reads were merged using COPE v1.2.5, and each unique nucleotide sequence was defined as a clonotype. MiTCR v1.1 was used to align clonotypes to the IMGT TRBV, TRBD and TRBJ reference segments. Analysis was restricted to V-J combinations with a frequency above 0.0001, which covered 98% to 99.2% of repertoires. A TCS score was defined as the ratio between F50 (clonal expansion) and ExV (chaos), using BLOSUM62-based TCRdist between CDR3 peptides within each V-J. Welch's t-statistics and random forest reduced 450 to 600 V-J features to fewer than 15, which were used in a naive Bayes classifier (R e1071). The raw public reads went through TCRdb reprocessing: fastp at Q25, MiXCR clone calling, in-frame beta chains kept. For every CDR3 protein sequence, its rows merge into one entry that carries the most common genes and DNA. The authors' filters were not applied to this entry. The sample table lists 190,000 or so distinct CDR3 sequences, about 18% of them with a count of one. The ten biggest clones cover just under 45% of the sample.

Results and caveats for the whole study, not just this receptor: Most expanded thyroid clonotypes (frequency above 0.001) were also found in blood, which suggests that blood repertoires may mirror thyroid immune responses. In validation, the model predicted progression to ophthalmopathy a median of roughly 6.5 months before onset, with roughly 68% sensitivity and 72.22% specificity. Sample size was not statistically predetermined, and blinding of investigators to group allocation was not performed. A model built on a 13 V-J signature distinguished ophthalmopathy from stable hyperthyroidism, reaching roughly 88% sensitivity and 81.08% specificity in cross-validation and 80%/75% in testing.

Graves' hyperthyroidism was defined as stable when no progression to ophthalmopathy occurred over 18 months of follow-up. The hyperthyroidism patients were between 18 and 65 years old and newly diagnosed, with a disease duration of less than 2 months. The study excluded patients with uncontrolled infections, other autoimmune diseases, pregnancy or lactation. Diagnoses were established on the basis of clinical symptoms, serum thyroxine and TRAb, thyroid ultrasound, and orbital computed tomography. PBMCs were isolated from around 10 ml of fresh peripheral blood by Ficoll-Paque density gradient centrifugation. Total RNA was extracted using Trizol reagent, and RNA quality was assessed on an Agilent 2100 Bioanalyzer. Germline trimming amounts to 6 bases on V and 5 bases on J, with 7 as the count of junction bases outside the gene matches. From the cysteine up to the phenylalanine, the CDR3 has a length of 15 residues. The read is trimmed to its CDR3 DNA, 45 bases read in frame from base 1. Looking up the germline V gene (reference sequence) yields CDR1 LNHNV and CDR2 YYDKDF.

Here the chain combines TRBV15 and TRBJ2-7; TRBD2 matches 13 bases in the middle. This receptor was identified in a man between 40 and 49 years old with Graves' hyperthyroidism. The sample was blood. The CDR3 corresponds to CATSVLAGGQDEQYF. The DNA is as follows: TGTGCCACCAGTGTACTAGCGGGGGGGCAGGACGAGCAGTACTTC.